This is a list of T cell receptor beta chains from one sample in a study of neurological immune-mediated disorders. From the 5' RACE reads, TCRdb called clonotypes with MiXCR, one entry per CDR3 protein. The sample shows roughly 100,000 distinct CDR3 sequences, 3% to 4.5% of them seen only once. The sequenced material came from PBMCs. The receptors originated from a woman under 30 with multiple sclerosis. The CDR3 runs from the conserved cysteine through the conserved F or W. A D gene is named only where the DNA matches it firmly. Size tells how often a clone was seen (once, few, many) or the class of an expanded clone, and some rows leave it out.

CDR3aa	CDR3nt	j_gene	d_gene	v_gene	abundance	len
CASSSQGVDQPQHF	TGCGCCAGCAGCTCCCAGGGGGTCGATCAGCCCCAGCATTTT	TRBJ1-5	TRBD1	TRBV5-1	many	14
CASSLGFLNEKLFF	TGCGCCAGCAGCTTGGGGTTCCTTAATGAAAAACTGTTTTTT	TRBJ1-4	.	TRBV5-1	many	14
CSAVVYRDYTF	TGCAGTGCAGTCGTATACAGAGACTACACCTTC	TRBJ1-2	.	TRBV20-1	many	11
CASSSWGRSNQPQHF	TGTGCCAGCAGCTCATGGGGCAGGAGTAATCAGCCCCAGCATTTT	TRBJ1-5	.	TRBV5-6	many	15
CASSQAEGLLSAQYF	TGCGCCAGCAGCCAAGCGGAAGGGCTACTTTCAGCGCAGTACTTC	TRBJ2-7	.	TRBV4-1	.	15
CASSLETGYEQYF	TGTGCCAGCAGCTTAGAGACAGGCTACGAGCAGTACTTC	TRBJ2-7	.	TRBV7-3	many	13
CASSLVSGQGNAEAFF	TGTGCCAGCAGCTTAGTTTCGGGGCAGGGGAATGCTGAAGCTTTCTTT	TRBJ1-1	.	TRBV7-8	many	16
CASSLVGGANVLTF	TGTGCCAGCAGCTTAGTGGGTGGGGCCAACGTCCTGACTTTC	TRBJ2-6	.	TRBV7-2	many	14
CASSLRLDSEAFF	TGTGCCAGCAGCTTACGCTTGGACTCTGAAGCTTTCTTT	TRBJ1-1	.	TRBV7-2	many	13
CASSRTVSGTEAFF	TGTGCCAGCAGTAGGACGGTGTCCGGAACTGAAGCTTTCTTT	TRBJ1-1	.	TRBV12-3/TRBV12-4	many	14
CASRWDGLENTEAFF	TGCGCCAGCAGGTGGGACGGACTCGAGAACACTGAAGCTTTCTTT	TRBJ1-1	.	TRBV5-1	many	15
CASSRIQGGATDTQYF	TGTGCCAGCAGTCGCATACAGGGAGGGGCCACAGATACGCAGTATTTT	TRBJ2-3	.	TRBV6-5	few	16
CSARHRSTDTQYF	TGCAGTGCTAGGCACAGAAGCACAGATACGCAGTATTTT	TRBJ2-3	.	TRBV20-1	many	13
CSARDDPGELFF	TGCAGTGCTAGAGATGACCCCGGGGAGCTGTTTTTT	TRBJ2-2	.	TRBV20-1	many	12
CASRPGPSNLEQFF	TGTGCCAGCAGGCCCGGACCCTCCAATCTTGAGCAGTTCTTC	TRBJ2-1	.	TRBV7-6	many	14
CASSEKRGLTDTQYF	TGCGCCAGCAGTGAAAAGCGGGGACTCACAGATACGCAGTATTTT	TRBJ2-3	TRBD2	TRBV10-1	many	15
CSAEIPGLPQAFF	TGCAGTGCAGAAATTCCGGGACTCCCTCAAGCTTTCTTT	TRBJ1-1	.	TRBV20-1	many	13
CASSDPGLAGKQYF	TGTGCCAGCTCAGACCCCGGCCTGGCTGGCAAGCAGTACTTC	TRBJ2-7	.	TRBV18	many	14
CASSSPGHSSYEQYF	TGCGCCAGCAGCTCCCCGGGACACAGCTCCTACGAGCAGTACTTC	TRBJ2-7	.	TRBV5-1	many	15
CASRLKVIGSPGDTQYF	TGCGCCAGCAGATTGAAGGTCATCGGGAGCCCGGGGGATACGCAGTATTTT	TRBJ2-3	.	TRBV5-1	many	17
CSARGRENEAFF	TGCAGTGCTAGAGGCAGGGAGAATGAAGCTTTCTTT	TRBJ1-1	.	TRBV20-1	many	12
CASSLVLSFSTDTQYF	TGCGCCAGCAGCTTGGTGTTATCCTTCAGCACAGATACGCAGTATTTT	TRBJ2-3	.	TRBV5-1	many	16
CASSQIAGGYNEQFF	TGTGCCAGCAGCCAAATAGCGGGGGGCTACAATGAGCAGTTCTTC	TRBJ2-1	TRBD2	TRBV7-9	many	15
CASSRQGNTDTQYF	TGTGCCAGCAGCCGACAGGGTAACACAGATACGCAGTATTTT	TRBJ2-3	TRBD1	TRBV7-2	many	14
CASKAGGSFDTQYF	TGCGCCAGCAAGGCGGGGGGAAGCTTTGATACGCAGTATTTT	TRBJ2-3	TRBD2	TRBV4-1	many	14